Described below is a single T cell receptor beta chain sequence and its context. Its antigen is unidentified. CDR3 size: 14 residues. Trimming cost V 4 bases and J 6 bases; bases outside gene matches: 8. The V gene's germline CDR1 is MGHRA and CDR2 YSYEKL. Profiled with immunoSEQ multiplex PCR; TCRdb holds only in-frame clones, not every one. The table lists more than 12,000 clones, roughly 50% of them singletons. These data belong to a study of cytotoxic CD8 clonotypes in ibrutinib-treated CLL. Across the whole study: Response sampling came at median approximately twelve months of treatment, ranging about 6 to 40 months.

Findings of the study overall: Whereas clonality rose at ibrutinib response, it declined toward baseline at progression. Public clonotypes proved infrequent, and on treatment they shrank or remained steady. Researchers report that baseline clonality outpaced age-matched healthy donors and tracked circulating CD8+ T-cell counts.

The V call is TRBV4-1, the J call TRBJ2-7; 8 bases map to TRBD1. Here the sequenced sample was PBMCs, taken at a 24-month disease-progression time point, from a patient treated with ibrutinib. This receptor was obtained from a human donor with chronic lymphocytic leukemia. CDR3 region: CASSPGQGAGEQYF. The CDR3 DNA is TGCGCCAGCAGCCCAGGGCAGGGGGCAGGCGAGCAGTACTTC.